The 12 T cell receptor beta chains below all came from one sample that was sequenced in a study of T cell repertoires in cytomegalovirus infection. TCRdb passed the reads through MiXCR, listing each CDR3 protein once. Of approximately 190,000 distinct CDR3 sequences in the sample, roughly 30% were seen once. Sequencing was performed on PBMCs. All receptors derive from a human donor in good health (CMV status not recorded). Some clones in this sample may be carry-over from other donors' samples.

The chain uses TRBV5-1 and TRBJ1-1, with D maybe TRBD1 (5 bases). Looked up from germline, CDR1 is SGHRS and CDR2 is YFSETQ. V lost 3 bases to trimming and J lost 3 bases, with 15 bases between them. The CDR3 has 15 residues. The CDR3 sequence is CASSSTNRLDTEAFF. CDR3 nucleotides: TGCGCCAGCAGCTCCACCAACAGGTTGGACACTGAAGCTTTCTTT.

This clonotype was seen a few times. The chain joins TRBV7-9 to TRBJ1-1; 7 nucleotides line up with TRBD1. CDR1 is SEHNR, CDR2 FQNEAQ, per germline (reference sequence). The J segment lost 6 bases and the V segment lost 1 base, leaving 5 bases of the junction unmatched. The CDR3 is 14 amino acids. CDR3 protein: CASSLGQGDAEAFF. The CDR3 bases are TGTGCCAGCAGCTTAGGTCAGGGGGACGCTGAAGCTTTCTTT.

This clonotype was observed a handful of times. The DNA of the CDR3 is TGTGCCAGCAGCCCCGGCGGGGGGCGCCGGAACATTCAGTACTTC. Translating gives CASSPGGGRRNIQYF. The rearrangement joins TRBV7-2 to TRBJ2-4; TRBD2 matches 8 bases. The CDR3 contains 15 residues. CDR1 SGHTA and CDR2 FQGNSA come from the germline V gene. J gave up 7 bases and V 5 bases, and 10 bases lay outside the gene matches.

This sequence joins TRBV7-9 and TRBJ1-5; the match to TRBD1 covers 8 bases. Germline-derived CDR1 and CDR2 are SEHNR and FQNEAQ (reference sequence). This CDR3 contains 14 residues. With V trimmed by 5 bases and J by 3 bases, 3 bases remained unmatched. The CDR3 nucleotides read TGTGCCAGCAGCGAACAGGGGGACAATCAGCCCCAGCATTTT. Translation: CASSEQGDNQPQHF. Complete variable domain (other parts from reference TRBV7-9 and TRBJ1-5): DTGVSQNPRHKITKRGQNVTFRCDPISEHNRLYWYRQTLGQGPEFLTYFQNEAQLEKSRLLSDRFSAERPKGSFSTLEIQRTEQGDSAMYLCASSEQGDNQPQHFGDGTRLSIL.

Remarks on this clonotype: A much larger clonotype is one base distant, so this may be a read error. The chain combines TRBV7-8 with TRBJ2-2; D call uncertain. The germline V and J ends were trimmed by 7 bases and 7 bases, with 13 bases remaining between them. Looked up from germline, CDR1 is SGHVS and CDR2 is FQNEAQ. The CDR3 loop spans 13 amino acids. This CDR3 reads CASKGRWDGELFF. CDR3 nucleotides: TGTGCCAGCAAGGGCAGGTGGGACGGGGAGCTGTTTTTT. Using reference TRBV7-8 and TRBJ2-2 for the parts outside the CDR3, the full variable domain is GAGVSQSPRYKVAKRGQDVALRCDPISGHVSLFWYQQALGQGPEFLTYFQNEAQLDKSGLPSDRFFAERPEGSVSTLKIQRTQQEDSAVYLCASKGRWDGELFFGEGSRLTVL.

This chain joins TRBV5-4 and TRBJ1-2; 7 nucleotides match TRBD1. Germline lookup yields CDR1 SGHNT and CDR2 YYREEE (reference sequence). Losses at the gene ends were 0 bases for V and 4 bases for J; bases not matched to a gene: 0. The CDR3 has 13 residues. CDR3 sequence (DNA): TGTGCCAGCAGCTTGGGGGACAGCTATGGCTACACCTTC. Translating it yields CASSLGDSYGYTF.

The V call is TRBV6-5, the J call TRBJ2-5; D might be TRBD2 (7 bases). The CDR3 is 16 amino acids. Germline V lookup: CDR1 MNHEY, CDR2 SVGAGI. V was shortened by 4 bases and J by 5 bases, with 20 bases between the two germline ends. The CDR3 bases are TGTGCCAGCAGTTCTTGGGGGGGCTCGGGAGCTGAGACCCAGTACTTC. Translation: CASSSWGGSGAETQYF.

This clonotype was seen a handful of times. The chain couples TRBV5-1 to TRBJ2-1, with TRBD2 identical over 7 bases. The CDR3 sequence is 16 residues long. In germline, CDR1 is SGHRS, CDR2 YFSETQ. V was pared by 1 base and J by 4 bases, with 8 bases of the junction left unmatched. CDR3 sequence reads: CASSLTWGGSYNEQFF. CDR3 in DNA: TGCGCCAGCAGCTTGACGTGGGGGGGATCTTACAATGAGCAGTTCTTC.

This clonotype was seen a handful of times. The chain links TRBV6-1 to TRBJ2-2; D ambiguous. This CDR3 is 14 amino acids long. Trimming removed 7 bases from V and 2 bases from J, with 11 bases in between. Germline V gives CDR1 MNHNS, CDR2 SASEGT. CDR3 amino acids: CASIKGTNTGELFF. The DNA of the CDR3 is TGTGCCAGCATCAAGGGAACTAACACCGGGGAGCTGTTTTTT.

This clonotype was observed once. The V call is TRBV2, the J call TRBJ1-1; D may be TRBD1 (6 bases). The CDR3 sequence is 13 residues long. CDR1 is SNHLY, CDR2 FYNNEI, per germline. The V and J ends lost 5 bases and 4 bases respectively, with 11 bases between them. The DNA for the CDR3 is TGTGCCAGCAGTACGGACAGAAGCACTGAAGCTTTCTTT. Its protein is CASSTDRSTEAFF. The variable domain in full, completed from reference TRBV2 and TRBJ1-1, reads EPEVTQTPSHQVTQMGQEVILRCVPISNHLYFYWYRQILGQKVEFLVSFYNNEISEKSEIFDDQFSVERPDGSNFTLKIRSTKLEDSAMYFCASSTDRSTEAFFGQGTRLTVV.

V is TRBV6-2 or TRBV6-3 and J is TRBJ2-7; possibly TRBD2 for D (6 bases). V shed 6 bases and J shed 7 bases, with 10 bases lying between them. The germline V gene encodes CDR1 MNHEY and CDR2 SVGEGT. The CDR3 consists of 11 residues. CDR3 nucleotides: TGTGCCAGCAGCCGCGGGGCGGAGCAGTACTTC. Translation gives CASSRGAEQYF.

The rearrangement joins TRBV6-6 to TRBJ1-1; no reliable D call. V dropped 7 bases and J dropped 0 bases, with 12 bases sitting between them. The CDR3 totals 14 residues. Germline assignment: CDR1 MNHNY and CDR2 SVGAGI (reference sequence). The CDR3, as DNA: TGTGCCAGCACGGGCAGCGCTATGAACACTGAAGCTTTCTTT. Translated, it gives CASTGSAMNTEAFF.